The present entry profiles one T cell receptor beta chain with its context. How the authors handled the data: Nucleated cell counts were estimated from reference gene primer amplification. Clones were read by immunoSEQ multiplex PCR, and TCRdb kept only the in-frame ones, dropping some. That table is the source of V, J and clone size, and D and trimming were worked out from the DNA. This table holds 200,000 to 250,000 clones, over 65% found once. The data belong to a study of blood T cell repertoires in COVID-19. As for the study in general: The samples span acute and convalescent COVID-19 from the United States, Italy and Spain. Nucleic acid was either cDNA or gDNA, and it came from T cells, B-cell-depleted T cells, or PBMCs.

This receptor was identified in a woman aged 70-85 years with active or convalescent COVID-19. The material sequenced was peripheral blood.

The chain's CDR3 is CASSLISGTEAFF. The CDR3 DNA sequence: TGTGCCAGCAGCTTAATCAGCGGGACTGAAGCTTTCTTT. This chain uses TRBV7-9 with TRBJ1-1; D unclear. Germline loops: CDR1 SEHNR, CDR2 FQNEAQ (reference sequence). The V and J ends lost 2 bases and 5 bases respectively, with 9 bases between them. The CDR3 is 13 residues long.